This T cell receptor (beta chain) was recorded in a study of blood T cell repertoires in COVID-19. Study-wide context: Donors in the United States, Italy and Spain gave samples during acute or convalescent COVID-19.

In the authors' workflow: Cell counts per sample came from amplifying reference gene primers. Generated by immunoSEQ multiplex PCR, the TCRdb table keeps only in-frame clones and is missing some. That table furnishes V, J and clone size, whereas the DNA furnished D and trimming. The sample lists 250,000 to 300,000 clones; less than 90% were seen once. Trimming shortened V by 7 bases and J by 3 bases, and 13 bases separated the two germline ends. The germline gives CDR1 MNHEY, CDR2 SVGAGI. This CDR3 has 14 residues. The chain uses TRBV6-5 and TRBJ1-5; D might be TRBD1 (6 bases). Sequencing was carried out using peripheral blood. The sequence was collected from a man younger than 40 with active or convalescent COVID-19. The CDR3 loop is CASTTGAHNQPQHF. CDR3 DNA: TGTGCCAGCACGACAGGAGCCCACAATCAGCCCCAGCATTTT.